The next 21 T cell receptor beta chains were all read from a single sample in a study of cytomegalovirus exposure and HLA in healthy donors. PCR employed 60 Vbeta and 13 Jbeta primers. Assay: immunoSEQ multiplex PCR; the TCRdb copy retains only in-frame clones and omits some. The repertoire has 150,000 or so clones, around three quarters of them found once; the top ten carry approximately 2%. Sequenced sample: PBMCs. These receptors all stem from a woman aged 60 to 75 in good health and CMV-seropositive.

The chain employs TRBV5-1 and TRBJ1-1; D call uncertain. The CDR3 is 13 amino acids. Germline V gene lookup returns CDR1 SGHRS and CDR2 YFSETQ. V lost 1 base, J lost 2 bases, and 6 bases lay in between. The CDR3 is CASSLNSNTEAFF. The DNA for the CDR3 is TGCGCCAGCAGCTTGAACAGCAACACTGAAGCTTTCTTT.

The V gene is TRBV7-3, the J gene TRBJ2-2; no reliable D call. The V end lost 7 bases, the J end lost 1 base, and 7 bases lay between the germline ends. Germline V lookup: CDR1 SGHTA, CDR2 FQGTGA. The length of the CDR3 is 13 residues. For the CDR3, the DNA is TGTGCCAGCACCCCAGGGAACACCGGGGAGCTGTTTTTT. Protein sequence: CASTPGNTGELFF.

The chain uses TRBV11-3 and TRBJ2-5, with 7 positions matching TRBD1. Germline loops: CDR1 SGHNT, CDR2 YENEEA. J gave up 5 bases and V 2 bases, and 5 bases lay outside the gene matches. This CDR3 region has 14 residues. The CDR3 region is CASSLRQGAETQYF. CDR3 coding DNA: TGTGCCAGCAGCTTACGACAGGGTGCGGAGACCCAGTACTTC.

This clone turned up a few times. This sequence joins TRBV18 and TRBJ2-5; D possibly corresponds to TRBD1 (5 bases). The CDR3 contains 14 residues. Trimming shortened V by 0 bases and J by 2 bases, and 7 bases separated the two germline ends. Germline V CDR1 and CDR2: KGHSH, LQKENI. CDR3 in DNA: TGTGCCAGCTCACCACCCAGACAGCAAGAGACCCAGTACTTC. Residues: CASSPPRQQETQYF.

The chain couples TRBV5-1 to TRBJ1-5; D not resolved. Between the trimmed V and J ends, which lost 4 bases and 7 bases, there was a span of 15 bases. The V gene's germline CDR1 is SGHRS and CDR2 YFSETQ. The CDR3 extends over 14 amino acids. CDR3: CASSPEGNGQPQHF. The CDR3 DNA sequence: TGCGCCAGCAGCCCGGAGGGTAATGGGCAGCCCCAGCATTTT.

The chain joins TRBV30 to TRBJ2-3; 10 bases match TRBD2. CDR1 and CDR2 from the germline V gene are GTSNPN and SVGIG (reference sequence). This CDR3 is 14 amino acids long. Trimming removed 1 base from V and 3 bases from J; junction bases left unmatched: 1. Here the CDR3 reads CAWSGSGRTDTQYF. For the CDR3, the DNA is TGTGCCTGGAGTGGTAGCGGGAGGACAGATACGCAGTATTTT. Full variable domain (remainder filled in from reference TRBV30 and TRBJ2-3): SQTIHQWPATLVQPVGSPLSLECTVEGTSNPNLYWYRQAAGRGLQLLFYSVGIGQISSEVPQNLSASRPQDRQFILSSKKLLLSDSGFYLCAWSGSGRTDTQYFGPGTRLTVL.

The rearrangement links TRBV19 to TRBJ2-3; TRBD2 is a possible D gene (5 bases). V lost 5 bases, J lost 1 base, and 19 bases lay in between. Germline V CDR1 and CDR2: LNHDA, SQIVND (reference sequence). The CDR3 runs to 17 residues. The CDR3: CASSSGLIYRGTDTQYF. In DNA form, the CDR3 reads TGTGCCAGTAGTTCAGGACTTATTTACCGCGGCACAGATACGCAGTATTTT.

The V call is TRBV5-1, the J call TRBJ2-7, with D tentatively TRBD1 (6 bases). The CDR3 sequence is 14 residues long. Germline loops: CDR1 SGHRS, CDR2 YFSETQ. Trimming removed 0 bases at V and 4 bases at J, with 11 bases between. The CDR3 DNA is TGCGCCAGCAGCTTGGGGGGGCTGGGGTACGAGCAGTACTTC. This sequence encodes CASSLGGLGYEQYF.

V and J are TRBV6-6 and TRBJ2-5; TRBD2 is a possible D gene (5 bases). The CDR3 has 14 residues. Germline values: CDR1 MNHNY, CDR2 SVGAGI (reference sequence). V was shortened by 0 bases and J by 1 base, with 6 bases between the two germline ends. CDR3 in amino acids: CASSYSGSQETQYF. The DNA for the CDR3 is TGTGCCAGCAGTTACTCAGGGAGCCAAGAGACCCAGTACTTC.

The gene calls are TRBV18 and TRBJ1-3; 11 bases map to TRBD1. V lost 3 bases, J lost 4 bases, and 8 bases stayed unmatched. Germline loops: CDR1 KGHSH, CDR2 LQKENI. The CDR3 runs to 17 residues. The CDR3 sequence is CASSPLGQGAGGNTIYF. The CDR3 nucleotides are TGTGCCAGCTCACCCTTAGGACAGGGGGCTGGCGGAAACACCATATATTTT. The variable domain in full, with the rest retrieved from reference TRBV18 and TRBJ1-3, is NAGVMQNPRHLVRRRGQEARLRCSPMKGHSHVYWYRQLPEEGLKFMVYLQKENIIDESGMPKERFSAEFPKEGPSILRIQQVVRGDSAAYFCASSPLGQGAGGNTIYFGEGSWLTVV.

The CDR3 sequence is CASSYSQGEAFF. The CDR3 nucleotides are TGTGCCAGCAGTTATAGCCAGGGTGAAGCTTTCTTT. This chain uses TRBV6-5 with TRBJ1-1; possible D gene TRBD1, 5 bases. There are 12 residues in the CDR3. Between the trimmed V and J ends, which lost 3 bases and 7 bases, there was a span of 9 bases. Germline-derived CDR1 and CDR2 are MNHEY and SVGAGI.

This clone is a singleton in its sample. The chain is built from TRBV5-1 and TRBJ1-2; 9 bases are shared with TRBD1. This CDR3 is 14 amino acids long. Per germline, CDR1 SGHRS and CDR2 YFSETQ. V was clipped by 2 bases and J by 3 bases; unmatched bases: 2. Written as DNA, the CDR3 is TGCGCCAGCAGCTTCCGGGACAGGGACTATGGCTACACCTTC. Translating gives CASSFRDRDYGYTF.

The rearrangement uses TRBV5-1 and TRBJ2-1; 9 bases line up with TRBD2. After removal of 4 bases from V and 5 bases from J, the junction contained 13 bases not matched to a gene. The CDR3 length is 17 residues. Germline values: CDR1 SGHRS, CDR2 YFSETQ. The CDR3 spells CASSPRGAGGPNNEQFF. CDR3 sequence (DNA): TGCGCCAGCAGCCCCCGGGGAGCGGGAGGTCCAAACAATGAGCAGTTCTTC.

The chain uses TRBV6-5 and TRBJ2-7, with 8 bases aligning to TRBD1. The germline gives CDR1 MNHEY, CDR2 SVGAGI. V shed 7 bases and J 3 bases; nucleotides not matched to a gene: 5. The length of the CDR3 is 13 residues. DNA for the CDR3: TGTGCCAGCAAAACAGGGGGGAACTACGAGCAGTACTTC. This encodes CASKTGGNYEQYF.

The gene calls are TRBV28 and TRBJ1-2; the D is unclear. The CDR3 covers 12 residues. Germline values: CDR1 MDHEN, CDR2 SYDVKM. V was trimmed by 11 bases and J by 6 bases, leaving 16 bases between them. CDR3 in DNA: TGTGCCGCAATGGGCATGGAAAATGGCTACACCTTC. Protein sequence: CAAMGMENGYTF.

The rearrangement joins TRBV9 to TRBJ2-1; TRBD2 matches 8 bases. The CDR3 totals 15 residues. Germline trimming cut 4 bases from V and 6 bases from J; bases unmatched to any gene: 9. Germline-derived CDR1 and CDR2 are SGDLS and YYNGEE. The CDR3 is CASSPSGSGGNEQFF. Here the CDR3 DNA reads TGTGCCAGCAGCCCTAGCGGAAGCGGGGGCAATGAGCAGTTCTTC.

J is TRBJ2-1 and V is TRBV7-9; tentative D call: TRBD2 (5 bases). Germline V gives CDR1 SEHNR, CDR2 FQNEAQ (reference sequence). The V and J ends lost 4 bases and 10 bases respectively, with 11 bases between them. This CDR3 has 12 residues. DNA of the CDR3: TGTGCCAGCAGCTACCCGCCGGGGGAGCAGTTCTTC. This encodes CASSYPPGEQFF.

V is TRBV9 and J is TRBJ2-3; no reliable D call. There are 16 residues in the CDR3. The germline V and J ends were trimmed by 1 base and 2 bases, with 14 bases remaining between them. Germline CDR1 and CDR2: SGDLS and YYNGEE. CDR3 DNA: TGTGCCAGCAGCGTAAACCCTACCGCACTCACAGATACGCAGTATTTT. Translated: CASSVNPTALTDTQYF. The variable domain in full, with the rest retrieved from reference TRBV9 and TRBJ2-3, is DSGVTQTPKHLITATGQRVTLRCSPRSGDLSVYWYQQSLDQGLQFLIQYYNGEERAKGNILERFSAQQFPDLHSELNLSSLELGDSALYFCASSVNPTALTDTQYFGPGTRLTVL.

The chain is built from TRBV6-6 and TRBJ1-5; D may be TRBD1 (6 bases). Germline CDR1 MNHNY, CDR2 SVGAGI (reference sequence). The CDR3 sequence is 16 residues long. V lost 6 bases and J lost 0, with 15 bases in between. The CDR3, as DNA: TGTGCCAGCAGCACAGGGACATACTATAGCAATCAGCCCCAGCATTTT. Its protein is CASSTGTYYSNQPQHF.

The chain employs TRBV19 and TRBJ1-2, with D possibly being TRBD1 (5 bases). V was clipped by 5 bases and J by 9 bases, with 10 bases between them. The CDR3 has 11 amino acids. CDR1 and CDR2 (germline): LNHDA, SQIVND (reference sequence). Here the CDR3 reads CASSGARSYTF. The CDR3 coding sequence is TGTGCCAGTAGTGGGGCCCGCAGCTACACCTTC.

The CDR3 spells CASSFAGTGLSNQPQHF. Written as DNA, the CDR3 is TGTGCCAGCAGCTTTGCCGGGACTGGGTTAAGCAATCAGCCCCAGCATTTT. This sequence joins TRBV7-9 and TRBJ1-5; TRBD1 is a possible D gene (5 bases). Germline V gives CDR1 SEHNR, CDR2 FQNEAQ (reference sequence). The CDR3 has 17 residues. V lost 3 bases, J lost 1 base, and 16 bases lay in between.